Sequencing of this T cell receptor (beta chain) was carried out in a study of blood T cell repertoires in COVID-19. For the study at large: Whether acute or convalescent, the COVID-19 samples came from the United States, Italy and Spain. T cells, B-cell-depleted T cells, or PBMCs supplied cDNA or gDNA.

V was pared by 0 bases and J by 4 bases, with 10 bases of the junction left unmatched. This CDR3 is built from 16 residues. CDR1 is GTSNPN and CDR2 is SVGIG in the germline V gene (reference sequence). The authors' processing: Cell counts per sample came from amplifying reference gene primers. Sequenced by immunoSEQ multiplex PCR; TCRdb stores in-frame clones only, minus some. The V and J calls and clone size were taken over from that table, and D and trimming were inferred from the DNA. The sample lists roughly 130,000 clones, 70% to 85% seen once, with about a sixth in the top ten. This TCR was sampled from a woman aged 50 to 60 with acute or convalescent COVID-19. The rearrangement links TRBV30 to TRBJ2-7; 9 bases fit TRBD2. Source material: peripheral blood. This CDR3 reads CAWSVGLAGRGYEQYF. CDR3 nucleotides: TGTGCCTGGAGTGTCGGGCTAGCGGGGCGTGGTTACGAGCAGTACTTC.